The 2 T cell receptor beta chains listed next were all sequenced from one sample in a study of T cell responses to AZD1222 COVID-19 vaccine. Sequencing was performed with immunoSEQ multiplex PCR; in TCRdb, only in-frame clones are kept and a portion is missing. The sample has 150,000 to 200,000 clones, 85% to 95% seen once. The material sequenced was peripheral blood, taken on day 0 of AZD1222 vaccination. These receptors were obtained from an adult in good health.

This clone was seen once. The J gene is TRBJ2-3, the V gene TRBV29-1, with D unresolved. Germline V gives CDR1 SQVTM, CDR2 ANQGSEA. V lost 7 bases and J 1 base, leaving 18 bases between the germline ends. This CDR3 spans 15 amino acids. CDR3 region: CSGLGGPGGTDTQYF. The DNA for the CDR3 is TGCAGCGGACTTGGCGGCCCAGGAGGCACAGATACGCAGTATTTT.

The CDR3 loop reads CASSARDRRQPQHF. The CDR3 DNA sequence: TGTGCCAGCAGCGCCCGGGACCGACGGCAGCCCCAGCATTTT. The chain has TRBV11-2 and TRBJ1-5; D is possibly TRBD1 (5 bases). The length of the CDR3 is 14 residues. The V gene's germline CDR1 is SGHAT and CDR2 FQNNGV. Trimming shortened V by 5 bases and J by 7 bases, and 15 bases separated the two germline ends.